These 32 T cell receptor beta chains were all obtained from the same sample, sequenced in a study of identical twins. One entry per CDR3 protein results from TCRdb running MiXCR on the 5' RACE reads. The sample consists of about 900,000 distinct CDR3 sequences, approximately 13% of them appearing once. This sample was shared with a second study, whose subject was yellow fever vaccine responses in identical twins.

The specimen sequenced was PBMCs. These receptors were taken from a young woman in good health.

This clonotype was seen many times. One end of the junction is discordant with germline, which a read error may explain. This chain uses TRBV5-1 with TRBJ2-3; a weak D match, TRBD2 (6 bases). The CDR3 spans 16 residues. The germline V gene has CDR1 SGHRS and CDR2 YFSETQ. CDR3 region: CASSLALAGSTDTQYF. In nucleotides, the CDR3 is TGTGCCAGCAGCTTAGCCCTGGCGGGGAGCACAGATACGCAGTATTTT.

This clonotype was detected ten times or more. The chain carries TRBV20-1 and TRBJ2-5; D might be TRBD2 (6 bases). Germline V gene lookup returns CDR1 DFQATT and CDR2 SNEGSKA (reference sequence). V dropped 5 bases and J dropped 2 bases, with 12 bases sitting between them. The CDR3 covers 13 residues. The CDR3 nucleotides read TGCAGTGCTCCTAGACTAGAGCAAGAGACCCAGTACTTC. Protein sequence: CSAPRLEQETQYF.

This clonotype appeared a few times. J is TRBJ2-2 and V is TRBV20-1; 8 positions match TRBD2. Looked up from germline, CDR1 is DFQATT and CDR2 is SNEGSKA (reference sequence). Trimming cost V 0 bases and J 5 bases; bases outside gene matches: 5. CDR3 size: 15 residues. The CDR3, as DNA: TGCAGTGCTAGAGATCGAGCGGGAGTAACCGGGGAGCTGTTTTTT. Protein product: CSARDRAGVTGELFF.

The table lists this clonotype with a few counts. This chain connects TRBV12-3 or TRBV12-4 to TRBJ2-1; maybe TRBD2 (6 bases). CDR3 size: 14 residues. With 3 bases removed from V and 6 bases from J, the gap between germline ends came to 12 bases. CDR3 sequence: CASSFGGVSNEQFF. The CDR3 region has the DNA TGTGCCAGCAGTTTTGGCGGGGTTAGCAATGAGCAGTTCTTC.

The sample holds a few counts of this clonotype. The chain combines TRBV5-1 with TRBJ1-1; D ambiguous. CDR3 length: 16 residues. The germline V gene has CDR1 SGHRS and CDR2 YFSETQ. With 4 bases removed from V and 2 bases from J, the gap between germline ends came to 18 bases. In DNA, the CDR3 is TGCGCCAGCAGCCGTGATGTGGGGAAATCTAACACTGAAGCTTTCTTT. Translated, it gives CASSRDVGKSNTEAFF.

The sample holds many counts of this clonotype. The chain joins TRBV20-1 to TRBJ1-2, with 7 bases fitting TRBD1. The V gene's germline CDR1 is DFQATT and CDR2 SNEGSKA (reference sequence). V was pared by 6 bases and J by 4 bases, with 11 bases of the junction left unmatched. CDR3 length equals 14 residues. The CDR3 reads CSAQQGPGGYGYTF. The CDR3 nucleotides are TGCAGTGCCCAACAGGGGCCGGGGGGCTATGGCTACACCTTC.

This sequence joins TRBV10-3 and TRBJ2-5; 10 bases map to TRBD1. The V and J ends lost 3 bases and 4 bases, in that order; junction bases with no gene match: 2. The CDR3 spans 14 residues. From germline, CDR1 is ENHRY and CDR2 SYGVKD. The CDR3 nucleotides read TGTGCCATCAGTGAAGGGACAGGGGTAGAGACCCAGTACTTC. Translation: CAISEGTGVETQYF.

This chain joins TRBV5-5 and TRBJ1-6; possibly TRBD1 for D (6 bases). Germline-derived CDR1 and CDR2 are SGHKS and YYEKEE (reference sequence). There are 14 residues in the CDR3. V was clipped by 3 bases and J by 10 bases, with 14 bases between them. CDR3 in amino acids: CASSSTGSSSPLHF. The CDR3 nucleotides read TGTGCCAGCAGCTCGACAGGTTCTAGCTCACCCCTCCACTTT.

The chain uses TRBV15 and TRBJ2-6; possibly TRBD1 for D (6 bases). The germline V and J ends were trimmed by 3 bases and 0 bases, with 9 bases remaining between them. Germline-derived CDR1 and CDR2 are LNHNV and YYDKDF (reference sequence). The CDR3 sequence is 16 residues long. CDR3 sequence reads: CATSREDSSGANVLTF. CDR3 DNA sequence: TGTGCCACCAGCAGGGAGGACAGCTCTGGGGCCAACGTCCTGACTTTC.

The V and J genes are TRBV7-9 and TRBJ2-5; the match to TRBD1 covers 7 bases. This CDR3 is 15 amino acids long. The V and J ends lost 6 bases and 4 bases, in that order; junction bases with no gene match: 11. CDR1 and CDR2 (germline): SEHNR, FQNEAQ (reference sequence). CDR3 protein: CASRQFGTDIETQYF. DNA for the CDR3: TGTGCCAGCAGACAATTCGGGACAGACATAGAGACCCAGTACTTC.

This clonotype has only a few counts. CDR3 DNA sequence: TGTGCCAGCAGCCAAGAATATCAGGATGACACAGATACGCAGTATTTT. The encoded protein is CASSQEYQDDTDTQYF. The V and J genes are TRBV3-1 and TRBJ2-3, with D unresolved. Trimming shortened V by 0 bases and J by 2 bases, and 12 bases separated the two germline ends. CDR1 is LGHDT and CDR2 is YNNKEL in the germline V gene (reference sequence). The CDR3 has 16 amino acids.

This clonotype was observed a handful of times. This sequence joins TRBV20-1 and TRBJ1-5; D not certain. The CDR3 runs 14 residues. V was pared by 3 bases and J by 2 bases, with 11 bases between. Germline V gene sequence: CDR1 DFQATT, CDR2 SNEGSKA (reference sequence). In DNA, the CDR3 is TGCAGTGCTAGGCCCGTGGGCGGCAATCAGCCCCAGCATTTT. It specifies CSARPVGGNQPQHF.

This clonotype showed up just a few times. The rearrangement joins TRBV2 to TRBJ2-4, with D perhaps TRBD2 (6 bases). This CDR3 region has 10 residues. Trimming cost V 6 bases and J 15 bases, with 12 bases left between them. Germline V lookup: CDR1 SNHLY, CDR2 FYNNEI. In nucleotides, the CDR3 is TGTGCCAGCAGGGGTCGGGGGACGTACTTC. Protein product: CASRGRGTYF.

This clonotype was found many times. V usage is TRBV28 and J usage is TRBJ2-7; TRBD1 matches 9 bases. Germline V gene data show CDR1 as MDHEN and CDR2 as SYDVKM. Trimming removed 4 bases from V and 2 bases from J; junction bases left unmatched: 9. The CDR3 covers 16 residues. Here the CDR3 reads CASSSYPGQGAYEQYF. The DNA of the CDR3 is TGTGCCAGCAGTTCGTACCCGGGACAGGGAGCCTACGAGCAGTACTTC.

The genes are TRBV6-1 and TRBJ1-4; no reliable D call. Germline V gene sequence: CDR1 MNHNS, CDR2 SASEGT. V was clipped by 4 bases and J by 4 bases, with 16 bases between them. The CDR3 has 16 residues. CDR3 in amino acids: CASSGGGSRFNEKLFF. The CDR3 DNA follows: TGTGCCAGCAGTGGAGGAGGTTCTCGGTTTAATGAAAAACTGTTTTTT.

The chain links TRBV27 to TRBJ2-1; perhaps TRBD2 as D (6 bases). V gave up 8 bases and J gave up 7 bases, with 18 bases separating them. The CDR3 totals 14 residues. Germline CDR1 MNHEY, CDR2 SMNVEV (reference sequence). Here the CDR3 DNA reads TGTGCCAGCGTGGGGACTGGCCTGCGGAATGAGCAGTTCTTC. Protein: CASVGTGLRNEQFF.

This clonotype was picked up a small number of times. J is TRBJ2-2 and V is TRBV20-1; 14 bases are a match to TRBD2. The CDR3 contains 15 residues. The germline CDR1 and CDR2 sequences are DFQATT and SNEGSKA (reference sequence). With 6 bases clipped from V and 5 bases from J, the junction kept 5 bases outside the gene matches. The CDR3 DNA sequence: TGCAGTGCCCACGGACTAGCGGGGGGAACCGGGGAGCTGTTTTTT. Translating gives CSAHGLAGGTGELFF.

This clonotype was recorded many times. This sequence joins TRBV2 and TRBJ2-2; D remains ambiguous. This CDR3 region has 13 residues. Trimming removed 1 base from V and 6 bases from J, with 6 bases in between. CDR1 and CDR2 (germline): SNHLY, FYNNEI. The chain's CDR3 is CASSEGAPGELFF. The CDR3 nucleotides are TGTGCCAGCAGTGAAGGGGCGCCCGGGGAGCTGTTTTTT.

This clonotype showed up many times. The chain has TRBV12-3 or TRBV12-4 and TRBJ1-1, with a possible D match to TRBD1 (6 bases). V dropped 6 bases and J dropped 5 bases, with 13 bases sitting between them. The CDR3 covers 13 residues. CDR3 nucleotide sequence: TGTGCCAGCAGGCTAGGGGGAAGAACTGAAGCTTTCTTT. Amino acid sequence: CASRLGGRTEAFF.

The chain combines TRBV4-2 with TRBJ2-1; 10 positions agree with TRBD1. Trimming removed 0 bases from V and 3 bases from J; junction bases left unmatched: 8. This CDR3 is 18 amino acids long. Germline CDR1 is LGHNA and CDR2 is YNFKEQ. This chain's CDR3 is CASSQDHLGQGSYNEQFF. CDR3 nucleotides: TGTGCCAGCAGCCAAGATCACCTGGGACAGGGGAGCTACAATGAGCAGTTCTTC.

The chain carries TRBV28 and TRBJ2-1; TRBD2 aligns across 7 bases. This CDR3 is built from 19 residues. Germline V gene lookup returns CDR1 MDHEN and CDR2 SYDVKM. V was clipped by 4 bases and J by 4 bases; unmatched bases: 19. The CDR3 spells CASSWTLGGDGASYNEQFF. CDR3 coding DNA: TGTGCCAGCAGTTGGACTCTGGGGGGGGACGGAGCGAGTTACAATGAGCAGTTCTTC.

This clonotype was seen many times. V and J are TRBV14 and TRBJ1-1; D gene ambiguous. Trimming took 2 bases from V and 0 from J, leaving 10 bases between them. The CDR3 runs 15 residues. Germline V lookup: CDR1 SGHDN, CDR2 FVKESK. The CDR3 spells CASSQSQDMNTEAFF. The CDR3 nucleotides read TGTGCCAGCAGCCAATCCCAAGATATGAACACTGAAGCTTTCTTT.

This clonotype showed up just a few times. The V call is TRBV10-2, the J call TRBJ2-5; 10 bases agree with TRBD1. CDR3 length: 15 amino acids. CDR1 and CDR2 (germline): WSHSY, SAAADI. Trimming cost V 3 bases and J 4 bases; bases outside gene matches: 5. CDR3 protein: CASSDPGQGGETQYF. Here the CDR3 DNA reads TGCGCCAGCAGTGACCCCGGACAGGGGGGAGAGACCCAGTACTTC.

In its sample, this clonotype was seen many times. The genes are TRBV6-5 and TRBJ1-2; tentatively, D is TRBD1 (6 bases). V was shortened by 5 bases and J by 11 bases, with 15 bases between the two germline ends. This CDR3 has 12 residues. Germline V lookup: CDR1 MNHEY, CDR2 SVGAGI. The CDR3: CASSPTGSWYTF. CDR3 sequence (DNA): TGTGCCAGCAGTCCAACAGGGTCGTGGTACACCTTC.

J is TRBJ2-7 and V is TRBV5-1; TRBD1 aligns across 10 bases. V gave up 4 bases and J gave up 3 bases; unmatched junction bases: 10. This CDR3 has 16 residues. In germline, CDR1 is SGHRS, CDR2 YFSETQ. The chain's CDR3 is CASSNQVGQGVYEQYF. CDR3 bases: TGCGCCAGCAGCAACCAGGTTGGACAGGGGGTCTACGAGCAGTACTTC.

This clonotype was observed a few times. V gene TRBV3-1 combines with J gene TRBJ2-5; 8 nucleotides line up with TRBD2. Germline V gene lookup returns CDR1 LGHDT and CDR2 YNNKEL (reference sequence). This CDR3 comprises 14 residues. V shed 5 bases, J shed 7 bases, and the junction held 9 bases outside the gene matches. CDR3 sequence: CASSKLAEGGTQYF. CDR3 sequence (DNA): TGTGCCAGCAGCAAACTAGCGGAAGGAGGGACCCAGTACTTC.

This clonotype was counted between two and nine times. The chain couples TRBV9 to TRBJ2-5; TRBD2 aligns across 11 bases. The CDR3 has 16 amino acids. Germline lookup yields CDR1 SGDLS and CDR2 YYNGEE. V lost 0 bases, J lost 1 base, and 2 bases stayed unmatched. The CDR3 reads CASSVGTSGGQETQYF. Here the CDR3 DNA reads TGTGCCAGCAGCGTAGGAACTAGCGGGGGCCAAGAGACCCAGTACTTC. Full variable domain (missing parts from reference TRBV9 and TRBJ2-5): DSGVTQTPKHLITATGQRVTLRCSPRSGDLSVYWYQQSLDQGLQFLIQYYNGEERAKGNILERFSAQQFPDLHSELNLSSLELGDSALYFCASSVGTSGGQETQYFGPGTRLLVL.

The gene calls are TRBV29-1 and TRBJ1-1; D ambiguous. With 4 bases removed from V and 1 base from J, the gap between germline ends came to 7 bases. The CDR3 loop spans 12 amino acids. Germline V CDR1 and CDR2: SQVTM, ANQGSEA. The CDR3 spells CSVGQANTEAFF. CDR3 nucleotides: TGCAGCGTTGGTCAGGCGAACACTGAAGCTTTCTTT.

This clonotype has just a few counts. V gene TRBV20-1 combines with J gene TRBJ2-2, with 8 bases identical to TRBD2. After removal of 3 bases from V and 3 bases from J, the junction contained 0 bases not matched to a gene. The CDR3 totals 13 residues. Germline-derived CDR1 and CDR2 are DFQATT and SNEGSKA (reference sequence). CDR3 in DNA: TGCAGTGCTAGCGGGAGGGACACCGGGGAGCTGTTTTTT. Protein product: CSASGRDTGELFF.

The V and J genes are TRBV4-1 and TRBJ1-1; D may be TRBD1 (5 bases). V lost 1 base and J 5 bases, leaving 11 bases between the germline ends. The CDR3 length is 14 residues. The germline gives CDR1 MGHRA, CDR2 YSYEKL. As DNA, the CDR3 is TGCGCCAGCAGCCAAGGCGGGGCGAGGACTGAAGCTTTCTTT. Protein product: CASSQGGARTEAFF.

The rearrangement uses TRBV6-2 or TRBV6-3 and TRBJ2-3, with 12 bases that match TRBD2. In germline, CDR1 is MNHEY, CDR2 SVGEGT. This CDR3 has 21 amino acids. With V trimmed by 6 bases and J by 3 bases, 22 bases remained unmatched. CDR3 nucleotides: TGTGCCAGCAGGCGGCCTCCCCGGACTAGCGGGACAGGGCACACGACAGATACGCAGTATTTT. Its translation is CASRRPPRTSGTGHTTDTQYF.

In this sample, this clonotype turned up a few times. This chain uses TRBV20-1 with TRBJ2-5, with TRBD2 matching 9 bases. The germline V gene encodes CDR1 DFQATT and CDR2 SNEGSKA (reference sequence). Germline trimming cut 4 bases from V and 4 bases from J; bases unmatched to any gene: 16. CDR3 size: 17 residues. CDR3 in DNA: TGCAGTGCTACGTCGGCTAGCGGGGCCCGATCACGAGAGACCCAGTACTTC. Translation gives CSATSASGARSRETQYF.